This entry is about one T cell receptor (beta chain). One junction end does not reproduce the germline sequence, and a read error may be involved. This record belongs to a study of blood T cell repertoires in COVID-19. Germline loops: CDR1 LGHNA, CDR2 YNFKEQ. This CDR3 has 13 residues. Authors' analysis steps: The authors estimated nucleated cell counts from reference gene primer amplification. Produced via immunoSEQ multiplex PCR; TCRdb's table is partial and in-frame only. V and J calls and clone size are given by that table; D and trimming were obtained from the DNA. The sample shows tens of thousands of clones, about 96% of them seen only once.

The chain has TRBV4-2 and TRBJ1-4; D gene unclear. The source of this sequence is a human donor with active COVID-19. The donor label of this sample is uncertain. The sample taken for sequencing was peripheral blood. CDR3 protein: CASSQDMRNNAVF. CDR3 in DNA: TGTGCCAGCAGCCAAGATATGAGGAACAACGCGGTTTTT.